The clone carrying this T cell receptor beta chain was detected only a few times. Antigen specificity is unknown. This sample stems from a study of blood T cells in healthy people across ages. The study's findings and limits: A strong correlation was seen between TCR beta diversity and naive T cell percentage.

The CDR3 has 13 amino acids. Trimming pared 3 bases from V and 5 bases from J, leaving 10 bases between. Germline V gives CDR1 LGHDT, CDR2 YNNKEL (reference sequence). Through a sample-barcoded 5' primer and a J-beta primer mix, a second PCR was run for roughly 6 to 11 cycles. TCRdb independently ran MiXCR on the 5' RACE reads; one entry per CDR3 protein. The sample holds 750,000 to 950,000 distinct CDR3 sequences, approximately 24% seen once. These data are also associated with another study on T cells of mothers and their children. That paper notes: Sample barcodes plus 2-4 random nucleotides came from the M1S primer.

This rearrangement joins TRBV3-1 to TRBJ2-5; unclear D gene. This TCR derives from a boy between 10 and 17 years old in good health. Material: blood. CDR3 DNA sequence: TGTGCCAGCAGCCATAGCCCGCAGGAGACCCAGTACTTC. Its translation is CASSHSPQETQYF.